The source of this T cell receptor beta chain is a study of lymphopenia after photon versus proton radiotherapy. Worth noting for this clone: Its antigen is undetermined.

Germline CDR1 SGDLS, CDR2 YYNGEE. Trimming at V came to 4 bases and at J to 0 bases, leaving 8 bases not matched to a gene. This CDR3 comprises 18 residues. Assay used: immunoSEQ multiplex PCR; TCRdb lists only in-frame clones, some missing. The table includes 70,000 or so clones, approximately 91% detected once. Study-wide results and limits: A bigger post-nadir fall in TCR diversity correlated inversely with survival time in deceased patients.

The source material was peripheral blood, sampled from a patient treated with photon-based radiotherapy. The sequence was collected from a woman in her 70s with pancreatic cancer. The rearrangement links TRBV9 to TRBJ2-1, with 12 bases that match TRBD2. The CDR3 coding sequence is TGTGCCAGCAGCCCAAGAGGGACTAGCGGGTTCTCCTACAATGAGCAGTTCTTC. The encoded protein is CASSPRGTSGFSYNEQFF.